Shown below are 10 T cell receptor beta chains from a single sample sequenced in a study of T cells after yellow fever vaccination. MiXCR was run by TCRdb on the 5' RACE reads, yielding one entry per CDR3 protein. The repertoire consists of 120,000 or so distinct CDR3 sequences, with nearly 15% occurring once and the leading ten covering roughly two fifths. The starting material was CD8+ T cells sorted from PBMCs, obtained 5 days after the yellow fever booster vaccination. Receptor source: a man between 18 and 29 years old who received the YFV17D yellow fever vaccine.

This chain connects TRBV4-2 to TRBJ2-2, with D possibly being TRBD1 or TRBD2 (5 bases each). Germline V gene data show CDR1 as LGHNA and CDR2 as YNFKEQ. V dropped 3 bases and J dropped 5 bases, with 16 bases sitting between them. CDR3 size: 16 residues. Written as DNA, the CDR3 is TGTGCCAGCAGCCAGAATAGAGGGGCGGGTACCGGGGAGCTGTTTTTT. This sequence encodes CASSQNRGAGTGELFF.

DNA of the CDR3: TGTGCCAGCAGCTTAAGAGGACTAGCGGGGGGCGCCCATGAGCAGTTCTTC. It codes for CASSLRGLAGGAHEQFF. The rearrangement uses TRBV7-2 and TRBJ2-1; 14 nucleotides match TRBD2. Trimming cost V 2 bases and J 8 bases; bases outside gene matches: 8. Germline CDR1 reads SGHTA; CDR2 reads FQGNSA. The CDR3 is 17 amino acids.

This clonotype occurred a few times. In nucleotides, the CDR3 is TGCAGCGTTGAAGATGTGGGGGGAGACTATGGCTACACCTTC. Residues: CSVEDVGGDYGYTF. V is TRBV29-1 and J is TRBJ1-2, with a possible D match to TRBD1 (5 bases). V was trimmed by 0 bases and J by 3 bases, leaving 11 bases between them. Germline lookup yields CDR1 SQVTM and CDR2 ANQGSEA. The CDR3 extends over 14 amino acids.

The rearrangement joins TRBV4-3 to TRBJ2-1; D ambiguous. The germline V gene has CDR1 LGHNA and CDR2 YSLEER. The CDR3 covers 18 residues. V was cut by 1 base and J by 7 bases, with 23 bases left in between. This CDR3 is CASSQAPSAVERPNEQFF. The CDR3 DNA reads TGCGCCAGCAGCCAAGCCCCGAGCGCAGTGGAAAGGCCGAATGAGCAGTTCTTC.

V is TRBV24-1 and J is TRBJ1-5, with D hard to call. Trimming shortened V by 9 bases and J by 0 bases, and 11 bases separated the two germline ends. CDR1 and CDR2 (germline): KGHDR, SFDVKD. This CDR3 is built from 14 residues. As DNA, the CDR3 is TGTGCCACCTCCTCCCCCGATAGCAATCAGCCCCAGCATTTT. It encodes CATSSPDSNQPQHF.

At least ten counts were recorded for this clonotype. This chain connects TRBV7-9 to TRBJ2-5, with 8 nucleotides matching TRBD1. Germline assignment: CDR1 SEHNR and CDR2 FQNEAQ (reference sequence). The CDR3 is 17 residues long. After removal of 4 bases from V and 0 bases from J, the junction contained 10 bases not matched to a gene. The DNA for the CDR3 is TGTGCCAGCAGCTCCGGCGTAAGACAGGGGTACCAAGAGACCCAGTACTTC. Its translation: CASSSGVRQGYQETQYF.

This clonotype was seen only a few times. The chain has TRBV27 and TRBJ2-7; no firm D call. CDR1 and CDR2 from the germline V gene are MNHEY and SMNVEV (reference sequence). Deletions cut 6 bases from V and 6 bases from J, with 15 bases between. The CDR3 is made up of 13 amino acids. CDR3 region: CASSSAPFGEQYF. The CDR3 DNA reads as TGTGCCAGCAGCTCGGCCCCCTTTGGCGAGCAGTACTTC.

The chain joins TRBV7-9 to TRBJ2-2, with D hard to call. V lost 5 bases and J 5 bases, leaving 15 bases between the germline ends. CDR3 length: 15 amino acids. Looked up from germline, CDR1 is SEHNR and CDR2 is FQNEAQ (reference sequence). CDR3 sequence reads: CASSHLRWVTGELFF. CDR3 coding DNA: TGTGCCAGCAGCCACCTAAGATGGGTTACCGGGGAGCTGTTTTTT.

The genes are TRBV7-2 and TRBJ1-2; TRBD1 matches at 9 bases. CDR1 is SGHTA and CDR2 is FQGNSA in the germline V gene. The CDR3 has 14 residues. Unmatched junction bases numbered 6, after V lost 6 bases and J lost 4 bases. CDR3 amino acids: CASRSPGQGYGYTF. Here the CDR3 DNA reads TGTGCCAGCAGGTCACCGGGACAGGGCTATGGCTACACCTTC.

V is TRBV2 and J is TRBJ2-3; D call uncertain. Trimming stripped 8 bases from V and 2 bases from J, with 14 bases between. Germline lookup yields CDR1 SNHLY and CDR2 FYNNEI. The CDR3 sequence is 14 residues long. The CDR3: CASYAPAPTDTQYF. As DNA, the CDR3 is TGTGCCAGCTACGCCCCCGCGCCCACAGATACGCAGTATTTT.